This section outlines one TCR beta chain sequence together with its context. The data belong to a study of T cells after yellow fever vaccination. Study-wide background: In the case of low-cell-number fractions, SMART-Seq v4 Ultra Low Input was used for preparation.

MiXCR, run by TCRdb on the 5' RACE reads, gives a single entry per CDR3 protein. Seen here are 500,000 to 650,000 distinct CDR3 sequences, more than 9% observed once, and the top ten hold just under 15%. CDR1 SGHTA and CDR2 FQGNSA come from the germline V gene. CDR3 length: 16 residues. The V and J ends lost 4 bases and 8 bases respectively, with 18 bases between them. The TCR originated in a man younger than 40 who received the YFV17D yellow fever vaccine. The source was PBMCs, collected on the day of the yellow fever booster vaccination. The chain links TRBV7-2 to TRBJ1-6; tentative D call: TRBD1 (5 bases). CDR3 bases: TGTGCCAGCAGCTCGCACAGGCCTGACGGGCATTCACCCCTCCACTTT. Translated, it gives CASSSHRPDGHSPLHF.